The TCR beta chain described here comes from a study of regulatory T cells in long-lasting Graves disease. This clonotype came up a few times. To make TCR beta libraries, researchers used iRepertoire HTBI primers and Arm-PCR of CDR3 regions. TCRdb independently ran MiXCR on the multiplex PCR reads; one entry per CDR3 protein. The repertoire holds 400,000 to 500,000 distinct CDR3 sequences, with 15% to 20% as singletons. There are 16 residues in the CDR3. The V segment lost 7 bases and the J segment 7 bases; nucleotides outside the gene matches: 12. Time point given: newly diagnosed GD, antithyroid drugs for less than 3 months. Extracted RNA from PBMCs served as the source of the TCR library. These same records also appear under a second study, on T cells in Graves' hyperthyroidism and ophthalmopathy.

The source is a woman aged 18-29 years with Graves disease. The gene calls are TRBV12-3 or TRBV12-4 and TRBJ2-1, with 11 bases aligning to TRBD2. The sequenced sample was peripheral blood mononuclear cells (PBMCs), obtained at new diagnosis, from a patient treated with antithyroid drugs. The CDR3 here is CASTPRRASGRNEQFF. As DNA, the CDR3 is TGTGCCAGCACCCCCCGTAGGGCTAGCGGGAGGAATGAGCAGTTCTTC.